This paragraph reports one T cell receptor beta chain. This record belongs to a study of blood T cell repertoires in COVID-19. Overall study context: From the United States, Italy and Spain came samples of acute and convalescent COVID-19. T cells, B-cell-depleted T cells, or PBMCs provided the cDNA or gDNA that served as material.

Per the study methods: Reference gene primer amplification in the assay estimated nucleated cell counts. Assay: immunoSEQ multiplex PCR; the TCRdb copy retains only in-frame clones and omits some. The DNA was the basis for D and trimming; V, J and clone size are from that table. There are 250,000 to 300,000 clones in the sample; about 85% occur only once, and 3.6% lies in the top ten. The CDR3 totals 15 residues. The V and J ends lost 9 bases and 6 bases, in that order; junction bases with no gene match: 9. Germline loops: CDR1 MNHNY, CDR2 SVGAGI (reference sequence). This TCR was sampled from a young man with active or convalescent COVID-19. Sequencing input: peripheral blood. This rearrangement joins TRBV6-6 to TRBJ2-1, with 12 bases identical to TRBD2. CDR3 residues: CASETSGRITNEQFF. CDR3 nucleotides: TGTGCCAGTGAGACTAGCGGGAGAATAACCAATGAGCAGTTCTTC.